Here is one T cell receptor (beta chain) with its context. The antigen remains undetermined. This specimen belongs to a study of blood T cells in healthy people across ages. Study-wide results and limits: There was a strong correlation between TCR beta diversity and naive T cell percentage. There were more naive CD4+ cells and higher diversity in long-lived donors than in aged donors.

With a J-beta primer mix and a sample-barcoded 5' primer, a second PCR ran about 6 to 11 cycles. Tagging of each cDNA molecule was performed by a template-switch adaptor with 12 random nucleotides. TCRdb recomputed calls from the 5' RACE reads with MiXCR, one row per CDR3 protein. The sample has around 1,800,000 distinct CDR3 sequences, roughly two fifths seen once; the top ten hold 23%. CDR1 and CDR2 (germline): SGHTA, FQGNSA. The CDR3 totals 16 residues. V was clipped by 5 bases and J by 1 base; unmatched bases: 6. Healthy Caucasians from Russia aged roughly 6 to 100 served as donors. The sample was blood. The chain recombines TRBV7-2 with TRBJ2-3; 10 nucleotides line up with TRBD2. The clonotype comes from a human donor in good health. CDR3 protein: CASSILLAGGTDTQYF. DNA of the CDR3: TGTGCCAGCAGCATCCTCCTAGCGGGGGGCACAGATACGCAGTATTTT.